The rows below give T cell receptor beta chains drawn from one sample of a study of T cell responses to AZD1222 COVID-19 vaccine. Sequenced by immunoSEQ multiplex PCR; TCRdb stores in-frame clones only, minus some. This sample yields fewer than 200,000 clones, of which around 90% are seen a single time; 2.6% belongs to the top ten. Sequencing was performed on peripheral blood, taken on day 0 of AZD1222 vaccination. The receptors were gathered from an adult in good health. The CDR3 runs from the conserved cysteine through the conserved F or W. Fields, in order: CDR3 DNA, CDR3 protein, CDR3 length, D gene, V gene, clone size, J gene. The D gene is left open where the match is weak. Clone size is stated in some rows and not others, as once, few, many or a class when expanded.

CDR3 DNA: TGCGCCAGCAGCTTGGACAGGTGGGAGCAGTACTTC
CDR3 protein: CASSLDRWEQYF
CDR3 length: 12
D gene: .
V gene: TRBV5-1
clone size: .
J gene: TRBJ2-7

CDR3 DNA: TGTGCCAGCAGCCGATTCGGGGGTTCCGGCAATCAGCCCCAGCATTTT
CDR3 protein: CASSRFGGSGNQPQHF
CDR3 length: 16
D gene: .
V gene: TRBV7-9
clone size: .
J gene: TRBJ1-5

CDR3 DNA: TGCGCCAGCAGCCAAGTAATCCCAGGCGGTTCACCCCTCCACTTT
CDR3 protein: CASSQVIPGGSPLHF
CDR3 length: 15
D gene: .
V gene: TRBV4-1
clone size: .
J gene: TRBJ1-6

CDR3 DNA: TGTGCCAGCTCACGATCGGACAGTCGGGGCTACACCTTC
CDR3 protein: CASSRSDSRGYTF
CDR3 length: 13
D gene: .
V gene: TRBV18
clone size: .
J gene: TRBJ1-2

CDR3 DNA: TGTGCCAGCAGCTTGGTATCGCGCTACGAGCAGTACTTC
CDR3 protein: CASSLVSRYEQYF
CDR3 length: 13
D gene: .
V gene: TRBV5-6
clone size: once
J gene: TRBJ2-7

CDR3 DNA: TGTGCCAGCAGTTTACAGGGGGGAAGCTCCTACGAGCAGTACTTC
CDR3 protein: CASSLQGGSSYEQYF
CDR3 length: 15
D gene: TRBD1
V gene: TRBV2
clone size: .
J gene: TRBJ2-7

CDR3 DNA: TGCGCCAGCAGCTTGGAGGGGGTGAACACTGAAGCTTTCTTT
CDR3 protein: CASSLEGVNTEAFF
CDR3 length: 14
D gene: .
V gene: TRBV5-1
clone size: .
J gene: TRBJ1-1

CDR3 DNA: TGTGCCAGCAGTACCAGGGGGAGTAGGGGTAATTCACCCCTCCACTTT
CDR3 protein: CASSTRGSRGNSPLHF
CDR3 length: 16
D gene: TRBD1
V gene: TRBV28
clone size: .
J gene: TRBJ1-6

CDR3 DNA: TGTGCCAGTAGTATCGGGGGAAGCTATGGCTACACCTTC
CDR3 protein: CASSIGGSYGYTF
CDR3 length: 13
D gene: .
V gene: TRBV19
clone size: .
J gene: TRBJ1-2

CDR3 DNA: TGTGCTAGTGGTCCCCTCACCACAGGTGCCAATGAGCAGTTCTTC
CDR3 protein: CASGPLTTGANEQFF
CDR3 length: 15
D gene: .
V gene: TRBV12-5
clone size: .
J gene: TRBJ2-1

CDR3 DNA: TGTGCCAGCAGCTCGGGACTAGCGGGTAACGAGCAGTACTTC
CDR3 protein: CASSSGLAGNEQYF
CDR3 length: 14
D gene: TRBD2
V gene: TRBV7-2
clone size: .
J gene: TRBJ2-7

CDR3 DNA: TGCGCCAGCAGCTTGGATAGTAGCGGGTTCTACGAGCAGTACTTC
CDR3 protein: CASSLDSSGFYEQYF
CDR3 length: 15
D gene: TRBD2
V gene: TRBV5-1
clone size: .
J gene: TRBJ2-7

CDR3 DNA: TGCGCCAGCAGCCAAGCCCCGGGACTAGCGAACGGTGAGCAGTTCTTC
CDR3 protein: CASSQAPGLANGEQFF
CDR3 length: 16
D gene: TRBD2
V gene: TRBV4-1
clone size: .
J gene: TRBJ2-1

CDR3 DNA: TGTGCCAGCAGCTTCAAGGCGGGCAAAAACATTCAGTACTTC
CDR3 protein: CASSFKAGKNIQYF
CDR3 length: 14
D gene: .
V gene: TRBV11-2
clone size: .
J gene: TRBJ2-4

CDR3 DNA: TGTGCCAGCAGCCAAGGCAGGACAGGGAGCCTTGAGAATGGATACACCTTC
CDR3 protein: CASSQGRTGSLENGYTF
CDR3 length: 17
D gene: TRBD1
V gene: TRBV3-1/TRBV3-2
clone size: .
J gene: TRBJ1-2

CDR3 DNA: TGTGCCAGCAGGGGCCAAGAGACCCAGTACTTC
CDR3 protein: CASRGQETQYF
CDR3 length: 11
D gene: .
V gene: TRBV12-3/TRBV12-4
clone size: .
J gene: TRBJ2-5

CDR3 DNA: TGTGCCAGCAGTGAAACCCACTCCAACGGGGAGCAGTTCTTC
CDR3 protein: CASSETHSNGEQFF
CDR3 length: 14
D gene: .
V gene: TRBV2
clone size: .
J gene: TRBJ2-1

CDR3 DNA: TGCAGCGTTGGGGGACAGGGGCCGAGAAAAGGCTACAATGAGCAGTTCTTC
CDR3 protein: CSVGGQGPRKGYNEQFF
CDR3 length: 17
D gene: TRBD1
V gene: TRBV29-1
clone size: .
J gene: TRBJ2-1

CDR3 DNA: TGTGCCAGCACGGGTCTGGGGGGCGCGTATGAAAAACTGTTTTTT
CDR3 protein: CASTGLGGAYEKLFF
CDR3 length: 15
D gene: .
V gene: TRBV27
clone size: .
J gene: TRBJ1-4

CDR3 DNA: TGTGCCAGCAGTGACGCACAGGATGGCTACACCTTC
CDR3 protein: CASSDAQDGYTF
CDR3 length: 12
D gene: .
V gene: TRBV6-1
clone size: .
J gene: TRBJ1-2

CDR3 DNA: TGCGCCAGCAGTGAGGGCAGTTTTGAAAAACTGTTTTTT
CDR3 protein: CASSEGSFEKLFF
CDR3 length: 13
D gene: .
V gene: TRBV10-1
clone size: .
J gene: TRBJ1-4

CDR3 DNA: TGTGCCAGCAGTGGGTCGGACAGGGGAGACCCTGAAGCTTTCTTT
CDR3 protein: CASSGSDRGDPEAFF
CDR3 length: 15
D gene: TRBD1
V gene: TRBV2
clone size: .
J gene: TRBJ1-1

CDR3 DNA: TGTGCCAGCAGCTTAGTAGGTGGGTTAGCGGGAGTTCAAGATACGCAGTATTTT
CDR3 protein: CASSLVGGLAGVQDTQYF
CDR3 length: 18
D gene: TRBD2
V gene: TRBV11-3
clone size: .
J gene: TRBJ2-3

CDR3 DNA: TGTGCCAGCAGCTTAGTCGACGGGACAGGGATTTTCGGGAACAATGAGCAGTTCTTC
CDR3 protein: CASSLVDGTGIFGNNEQFF
CDR3 length: 19
D gene: TRBD1
V gene: TRBV7-9
clone size: .
J gene: TRBJ2-1

CDR3 DNA: TGCGCCAGCAGCCACCACCCGACAGGCAACTATGGCTACACCTTC
CDR3 protein: CASSHHPTGNYGYTF
CDR3 length: 15
D gene: .
V gene: TRBV4-1
clone size: .
J gene: TRBJ1-2

CDR3 DNA: TGTGCCAGCAGTTCAGGGACCAGCTACGAGCAGTACTTC
CDR3 protein: CASSSGTSYEQYF
CDR3 length: 13
D gene: .
V gene: TRBV6-6
clone size: .
J gene: TRBJ2-7

CDR3 DNA: TGTGCCAGCAGCCAAGATCTTGTCGTAGCGCAGTACTTC
CDR3 protein: CASSQDLVVAQYF
CDR3 length: 13
D gene: .
V gene: TRBV14
clone size: .
J gene: TRBJ2-7

CDR3 DNA: TGTGCCAGCAGGCTTACTAGCGGGTCCCAACAAGAGACCCAGTACTTC
CDR3 protein: CASRLTSGSQQETQYF
CDR3 length: 16
D gene: TRBD2
V gene: TRBV7-8
clone size: once
J gene: TRBJ2-5

CDR3 DNA: TGTGCCATCAGGGAGGACAGGGAAGACATTCAGTACTTC
CDR3 protein: CAIREDREDIQYF
CDR3 length: 13
D gene: TRBD1
V gene: TRBV10-3
clone size: .
J gene: TRBJ2-4

CDR3 DNA: TGTGCCAGCTCACCACTTGTGCGAACAGGTTTGAACACTGAAGCTTTCTTT
CDR3 protein: CASSPLVRTGLNTEAFF
CDR3 length: 17
D gene: .
V gene: TRBV18
clone size: .
J gene: TRBJ1-1

CDR3 DNA: TGTGCCAGCAGCCAAGAGTTAGGGGAGCTGTTTTTT
CDR3 protein: CASSQELGELFF
CDR3 length: 12
D gene: .
V gene: TRBV4-2
clone size: .
J gene: TRBJ2-2

CDR3 DNA: TGTGCCAGCAGTTCCAGGGGAATGAACACTGAAGCTTTCTTT
CDR3 protein: CASSSRGMNTEAFF
CDR3 length: 14
D gene: .
V gene: TRBV7-9
clone size: .
J gene: TRBJ1-1

CDR3 DNA: TGCAGTGCTAGTCGGCGGGGAACGGGAAACACCATATATTTT
CDR3 protein: CSASRRGTGNTIYF
CDR3 length: 14
D gene: .
V gene: TRBV20-1
clone size: .
J gene: TRBJ1-3

CDR3 DNA: TGTGCCAGCAGTTCCTATGACAGGGGAAACTACAATGAGCAGTTCTTC
CDR3 protein: CASSSYDRGNYNEQFF
CDR3 length: 16
D gene: TRBD1
V gene: TRBV6-6
clone size: .
J gene: TRBJ2-1

CDR3 DNA: TGCGCCAGCAGTGAGTCGGGAGTTCTCTACAATGAGCAGTTCTTC
CDR3 protein: CASSESGVLYNEQFF
CDR3 length: 15
D gene: .
V gene: TRBV10-1
clone size: .
J gene: TRBJ2-1

CDR3 DNA: TGTGCCAGCAGCCTTACGGGACAGCCATACGAGCAGTACTTC
CDR3 protein: CASSLTGQPYEQYF
CDR3 length: 14
D gene: TRBD1
V gene: TRBV3-1/TRBV3-2
clone size: once
J gene: TRBJ2-7

CDR3 DNA: TGTGCCAGCAGCTTCGGGACTAGCGGGAGATTGTGGGAGCAGTACTTC
CDR3 protein: CASSFGTSGRLWEQYF
CDR3 length: 16
D gene: TRBD2
V gene: TRBV7-9
clone size: once
J gene: TRBJ2-7

CDR3 DNA: TGTGCCAGCAGCGCAATAGCGGGAGAGTTGACCGGGGAGCTGTTTTTT
CDR3 protein: CASSAIAGELTGELFF
CDR3 length: 16
D gene: TRBD2
V gene: TRBV11-2
clone size: once
J gene: TRBJ2-2

CDR3 DNA: TGTGCCAGCTCACCCGAGGGATTAATTGAGGGGGCTAACTATGGCTACACCTTC
CDR3 protein: CASSPEGLIEGANYGYTF
CDR3 length: 18
D gene: .
V gene: TRBV18
clone size: .
J gene: TRBJ1-2

CDR3 DNA: TGCGCCAGCAGCCAAATCCAAGATTATGGCTACACCTTC
CDR3 protein: CASSQIQDYGYTF
CDR3 length: 13
D gene: .
V gene: TRBV4-1
clone size: .
J gene: TRBJ1-2

CDR3 DNA: TGTGCCAGCAGCGGGGTCGGGAGCAATCAGCCCCAGCATTTT
CDR3 protein: CASSGVGSNQPQHF
CDR3 length: 14
D gene: .
V gene: TRBV7-6
clone size: .
J gene: TRBJ1-5

CDR3 DNA: TGTGCCAGCAGCACTCCCAGTAGCACAGATACGCAGTATTTT
CDR3 protein: CASSTPSSTDTQYF
CDR3 length: 14
D gene: .
V gene: TRBV5-4
clone size: .
J gene: TRBJ2-3

CDR3 DNA: TGCGCCAGCAGCCCCACGAGGGGACTAGTAGCCGAGCAGTACTTC
CDR3 protein: CASSPTRGLVAEQYF
CDR3 length: 15
D gene: TRBD2
V gene: TRBV5-1
clone size: once
J gene: TRBJ2-7

CDR3 DNA: TGTGCCAGCAGCCCAATGACGGATTATGGCTACACCTTC
CDR3 protein: CASSPMTDYGYTF
CDR3 length: 13
D gene: .
V gene: TRBV7-9
clone size: .
J gene: TRBJ1-2

CDR3 DNA: TGTGCCAGTAGTATTGATGGACAGAATCAGCCCCAGCATTTT
CDR3 protein: CASSIDGQNQPQHF
CDR3 length: 14
D gene: .
V gene: TRBV19
clone size: .
J gene: TRBJ1-5

CDR3 DNA: TGTGCCAGCAGGGGGGGAACCGAAAAACTGTTTTTT
CDR3 protein: CASRGGTEKLFF
CDR3 length: 12
D gene: .
V gene: TRBV3-1/TRBV3-2
clone size: .
J gene: TRBJ1-4

CDR3 DNA: TGTGCCAGCAGTCAAACAACCTCGGACAGGGCCAAGTCCTACGAGCAGTACTTC
CDR3 protein: CASSQTTSDRAKSYEQYF
CDR3 length: 18
D gene: TRBD1
V gene: TRBV27
clone size: .
J gene: TRBJ2-7

CDR3 DNA: TGTGCCAGCAGCTCCGGGGCCCCCAACCAGGGAAACACCATATATTTT
CDR3 protein: CASSSGAPNQGNTIYF
CDR3 length: 16
D gene: .
V gene: TRBV11-2
clone size: once
J gene: TRBJ1-3

CDR3 DNA: TGTGCCAGTAGTATCGATTGGACAGGACACACCGGGGAGCTGTTTTTT
CDR3 protein: CASSIDWTGHTGELFF
CDR3 length: 16
D gene: TRBD1
V gene: TRBV19
clone size: .
J gene: TRBJ2-2

CDR3 DNA: TGTGCCAGCAGCCCAGGGGGAAAAACTGAAGCTTTCTTT
CDR3 protein: CASSPGGKTEAFF
CDR3 length: 13
D gene: TRBD1
V gene: TRBV5-6
clone size: .
J gene: TRBJ1-1

CDR3 DNA: TGTGCCAGCAGCTCCAATTACAGGGTTTTCGCAAACTATGGCTACACCTTC
CDR3 protein: CASSSNYRVFANYGYTF
CDR3 length: 17
D gene: .
V gene: TRBV7-9
clone size: .
J gene: TRBJ1-2

CDR3 DNA: TGTGCCAGCAGCCAAGACTCACAAACCGGGGAGCTGTTTTTT
CDR3 protein: CASSQDSQTGELFF
CDR3 length: 14
D gene: .
V gene: TRBV3-1/TRBV3-2
clone size: .
J gene: TRBJ2-2

CDR3 DNA: TGTGCCAGCAGGGGGACTAGCGGGTCCCGGTGGGAGCAGTACTTC
CDR3 protein: CASRGTSGSRWEQYF
CDR3 length: 15
D gene: TRBD2
V gene: TRBV28
clone size: .
J gene: TRBJ2-7

CDR3 DNA: TGTGCCAGCAGCTTGGGTCAGGGAAGGGACCAGCCCCAGCATTTT
CDR3 protein: CASSLGQGRDQPQHF
CDR3 length: 15
D gene: .
V gene: TRBV5-8
clone size: .
J gene: TRBJ1-5

CDR3 DNA: TGTGCCAGCAGCCAAGATGCCGGCAGGGTCTCTGGAAACACCATATATTTT
CDR3 protein: CASSQDAGRVSGNTIYF
CDR3 length: 17
D gene: .
V gene: TRBV4-2
clone size: .
J gene: TRBJ1-3

CDR3 DNA: TGTGCCACCAGTGAGCGGGACAGGGTGGGGACCGGGGAGCTGTTTTTT
CDR3 protein: CATSERDRVGTGELFF
CDR3 length: 16
D gene: TRBD1
V gene: TRBV24-1
clone size: .
J gene: TRBJ2-2

CDR3 DNA: TGTGCCAGCACCGTCAAACAGGGGTGCAATAAGACCGGGGAGCTGTTTTTT
CDR3 protein: CASTVKQGCNKTGELFF
CDR3 length: 17
D gene: .
V gene: TRBV21-1
clone size: .
J gene: TRBJ2-2

CDR3 DNA: TGTGCCAGCAGCACGTGGGGACAGGACACCGGGGAGCTGTTTTTT
CDR3 protein: CASSTWGQDTGELFF
CDR3 length: 15
D gene: TRBD1
V gene: TRBV7-6
clone size: .
J gene: TRBJ2-2

CDR3 DNA: TGTGCCAGCAGCTTAGGACAGGGGATGGATACGCAGTATTTT
CDR3 protein: CASSLGQGMDTQYF
CDR3 length: 14
D gene: TRBD1
V gene: TRBV11-1
clone size: .
J gene: TRBJ2-3